The clone carrying this T cell receptor beta chain was observed a handful of times. These data are taken from a study of blood T cell repertoires in COVID-19. Study-level background: Samples of COVID-19 (acute and convalescent) were obtained from the United States, Italy and Spain.

Trimming stripped 5 bases from V and 7 bases from J, with 20 bases between. Germline CDR1 reads SGHAT; CDR2 reads FQNNGV. CDR3 length equals 16 residues. Only in-frame clones appear in the TCRdb table, and some are missing; sequencing was by immunoSEQ multiplex PCR. The sample holds under 350,000 clones, roughly 90% seen once. Assignments of participants to cohorts depended upon their own reported clinical history. The sequence was obtained from a man aged 55 to 69 who had recovered from COVID-19. Specimen: PBMCs or T cells enriched from blood (not recorded which). The chain couples TRBV11-2 to TRBJ2-2, with D maybe TRBD2 (5 bases). Here the CDR3 DNA reads TGTGCCAGCAGCCCCCGAGGACCGGGGATTTACGGGGAGCTGTTTTTT. Translation: CASSPRGPGIYGELFF.